The 10 T cell receptor beta chains in this list originate from one sample, sequenced in a study of shared clonotypes between healthy human individuals. Selected positively for CCR7 and CD45RO-negative, naive CD8 cells excluded terminally differentiated effector memory CD45RA+ cells. The data were produced by immunoSEQ multiplex PCR, yet TCRdb's version contains in-frame clones alone and is incomplete. The sample consists of a few million clones, 80% to 95% of them appearing once. Material: naive CD8+ T cells from PBMCs. The receptors were sampled from a man between 18 and 35 years old in good health. Some clones in this sample may be carry-over from other donors' samples.

The V call is TRBV7-8, the J call TRBJ2-6, with D hard to call. Trimming took off 0 bases at V and 4 bases at J, with 10 bases between the two ends. The V gene's germline CDR1 is SGHVS and CDR2 FQNEAQ. The CDR3 spans 16 residues. The chain's CDR3 is CASSLAWGSGANVLTF. CDR3 nucleotide sequence: TGTGCCAGCAGCTTAGCGTGGGGTTCCGGGGCCAACGTCCTGACTTTC.

The gene calls are TRBV6-5 and TRBJ2-3, with D unresolved. This CDR3 has 14 residues. Germline V gene data show CDR1 as MNHEY and CDR2 as SVGAGI. V gave up 0 bases and J gave up 2 bases, with 6 bases separating them. The CDR3 DNA follows: TGTGCCAGCAGTTACTCAAGCTACACAGATACGCAGTATTTT. This translates into CASSYSSYTDTQYF.

The V gene is TRBV15, the J gene TRBJ2-7; possibly TRBD1 or TRBD2 for D (5 bases each). Deletions cut 8 bases from V and 0 bases from J, with 8 bases between. This CDR3 is built from 12 residues. Germline CDR1 LNHNV, CDR2 YYDKDF (reference sequence). The CDR3 reads CATGGSSYEQYF. The CDR3 DNA reads as TGTGCCACCGGGGGATCCTCCTACGAGCAGTACTTC.

Comment on this clone: Other DNA variants within this sample encode the same CDR3. This chain links TRBV27 with TRBJ2-1, with no clear D. Between the trimmed V and J ends, which lost 2 bases and 2 bases, there was a span of 10 bases. CDR1 is MNHEY and CDR2 is SMNVEV in the germline V gene (reference sequence). The CDR3 covers 15 residues. CDR3 protein: CASSLIGGPYNEQFF. The CDR3 coding sequence is TGTGCCAGCAGTTTAATTGGCGGCCCCTACAATGAGCAGTTCTTC.

This clone has a single count. CDR3 sequence (DNA): TGCGCCAGCAGCCCCGGCCGAGTCGGCGTTGAGGGCTACACCTTC. Translating gives CASSPGRVGVEGYTF. This chain connects TRBV5-1 to TRBJ1-2; D is undetermined. Germline V gene sequence: CDR1 SGHRS, CDR2 YFSETQ. V dropped 4 bases and J dropped 8 bases, with 21 bases sitting between them. The CDR3 has 15 amino acids.

Note on this clone: Additional DNA sequences in this sample encode the identical CDR3. This sequence joins TRBV5-1 and TRBJ2-7, with 7 positions matching TRBD2. The trim removed 0 bases at V and 3 bases at J, leaving 3 bases unmatched. Per germline, CDR1 SGHRS and CDR2 YFSETQ. This CDR3 comprises 14 residues. Here the CDR3 DNA reads TGCGCCAGCAGCTTGGGGTCGGGGGGCTACGAGCAGTACTTC. It encodes CASSLGSGGYEQYF.

The chain carries TRBV28 and TRBJ2-1, with unresolved D. The V gene's germline CDR1 is MDHEN and CDR2 SYDVKM. CDR3 length: 13 residues. Trimming cost V 6 bases and J 5 bases, with 11 bases left between them. The CDR3 loop is CASSRGPDNEQFF. In DNA, the CDR3 is TGTGCCAGCAGCCGAGGACCCGACAATGAGCAGTTCTTC.

A note on this clone: This same CDR3 is encoded by further DNA sequences in the sample. V and J are TRBV19 and TRBJ2-7, with a possible D match to TRBD1 (5 bases). The CDR3 length is 14 residues. V lost 7 bases and J 3 bases, leaving 16 bases between the germline ends. From germline, CDR1 is LNHDA and CDR2 SQIVND (reference sequence). CDR3 DNA sequence: TGTGCCAGTACCCCAGGGCAGGGTAGCTACGAGCAGTACTTC. This sequence encodes CASTPGQGSYEQYF. Combining the CDR3 with reference TRBV19 and TRBJ2-7 gives the whole variable domain DGGITQSPKYLFRKEGQNVTLSCEQNLNHDAMYWYRQDPGQGLRLIYYSQIVNDFQKGDIAEGYSVSREKKESFPLTVTSAQKNPTAFYLCASTPGQGSYEQYFGPGTRLTVT.

V is TRBV5-6 and J is TRBJ2-7, with D perhaps TRBD1 (5 bases). The CDR3 covers 12 residues. Deletions cut 2 bases from V and 6 bases from J, with 9 bases between. The germline V gene encodes CDR1 SGHDT and CDR2 YYEEEE. CDR3 sequence (DNA): TGTGCCAGCAGCTTCCCAGGGCGCGAGCAGTACTTC. Protein: CASSFPGREQYF.

V usage is TRBV28 and J usage is TRBJ2-5; D possibly corresponds to TRBD2 (6 bases). V lost 1 base, J lost 5 bases, and 17 bases lay in between. This CDR3 is 16 amino acids long. Germline values: CDR1 MDHEN, CDR2 SYDVKM. Written as DNA, the CDR3 is TGTGCCAGCAGTTTATTATCGGAGGGGTTCGGGGAGACCCAGTACTTC. Protein sequence: CASSLLSEGFGETQYF.